This TCR beta chain was found in a study of blood T cells in healthy people across ages. Study findings and constraints: Per million T cells, TCR beta diversity dropped roughly linearly as age increased. A strong correlation was seen between TCR beta diversity and naive T cell percentage.

The CDR3 length is 15 residues. The J segment lost 6 bases and the V segment lost 1 base, leaving 7 bases of the junction unmatched. Germline V gene data show CDR1 as SGHDN and CDR2 as FVKESK. About this clonotype itself: Its antigen is still unknown.

Then a second PCR, running about 6 to 12 cycles, was carried out with a sample-barcoded 5' primer and a J-beta primer mix. Using its own MiXCR run on the 5' RACE reads, TCRdb lists one record per CDR3 protein. Of about 760,000 distinct CDR3 sequences in the sample, more than 50% are singletons; the top ten hold roughly 25%. The sequence was obtained from a middle-aged man in good health. The sequenced material came from blood. This chain links TRBV14 with TRBJ2-7; 9 positions agree with TRBD2. The CDR3 sequence: CASSQAAGGHVEQYF. CDR3 in DNA: TGTGCCAGCAGCCAAGCGGCGGGAGGGCACGTCGAGCAGTACTTC. Full variable domain (missing parts from reference TRBV14 and TRBJ2-7): EAGVTQFPSHSVIEKGQTVTLRCDPISGHDNLYWYRRVMGKEIKFLLHFVKESKQDESGMPNNRFLAERTGGTYSTLKVQPAELEDSGVYFCASSQAAGGHVEQYFGPGTRLTVT.